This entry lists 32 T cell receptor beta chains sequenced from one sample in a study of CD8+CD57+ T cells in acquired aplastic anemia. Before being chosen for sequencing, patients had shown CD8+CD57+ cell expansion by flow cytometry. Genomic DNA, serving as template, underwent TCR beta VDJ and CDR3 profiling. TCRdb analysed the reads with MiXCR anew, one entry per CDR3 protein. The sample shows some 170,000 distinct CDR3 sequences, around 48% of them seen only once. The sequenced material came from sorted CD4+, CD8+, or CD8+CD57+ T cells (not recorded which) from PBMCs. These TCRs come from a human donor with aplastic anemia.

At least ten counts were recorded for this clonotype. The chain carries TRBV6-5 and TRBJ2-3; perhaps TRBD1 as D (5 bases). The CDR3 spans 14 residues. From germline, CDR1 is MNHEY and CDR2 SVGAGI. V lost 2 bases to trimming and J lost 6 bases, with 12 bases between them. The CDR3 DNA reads TGTGCCAGCAGTTACACAGGAGTGTGGGATACGCAGTATTTT. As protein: CASSYTGVWDTQYF.

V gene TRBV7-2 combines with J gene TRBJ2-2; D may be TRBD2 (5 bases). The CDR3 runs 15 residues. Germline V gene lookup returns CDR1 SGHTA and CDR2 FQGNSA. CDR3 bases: TGTGCTAGAGAGAGGACCACTAGACGAACCGGGGAGCTGTTTTTT. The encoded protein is CARERTTRRTGELFF.

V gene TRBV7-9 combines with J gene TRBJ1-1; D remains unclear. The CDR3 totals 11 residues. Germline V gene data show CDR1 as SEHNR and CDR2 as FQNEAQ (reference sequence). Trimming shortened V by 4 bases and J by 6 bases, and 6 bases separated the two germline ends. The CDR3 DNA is TGTGCCAGCAGCTCCCCGCCTGAAGCTTTCTTT. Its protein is CASSSPPEAFF.

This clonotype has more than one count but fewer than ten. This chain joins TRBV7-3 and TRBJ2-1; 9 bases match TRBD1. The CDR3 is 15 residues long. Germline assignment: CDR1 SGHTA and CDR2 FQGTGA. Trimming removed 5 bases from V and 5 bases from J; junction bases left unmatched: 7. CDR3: CASSPDRGGHNEQFF. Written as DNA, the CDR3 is TGTGCCAGCAGCCCGGACAGGGGTGGCCACAATGAGCAGTTCTTC.

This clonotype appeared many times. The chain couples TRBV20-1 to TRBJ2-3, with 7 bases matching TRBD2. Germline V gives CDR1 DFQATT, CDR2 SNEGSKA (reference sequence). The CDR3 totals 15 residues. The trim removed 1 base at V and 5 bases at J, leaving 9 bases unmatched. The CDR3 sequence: CSARGERGGVDTQYF. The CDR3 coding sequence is TGCAGTGCTAGAGGGGAGCGGGGAGGGGTAGATACGCAGTATTTT.

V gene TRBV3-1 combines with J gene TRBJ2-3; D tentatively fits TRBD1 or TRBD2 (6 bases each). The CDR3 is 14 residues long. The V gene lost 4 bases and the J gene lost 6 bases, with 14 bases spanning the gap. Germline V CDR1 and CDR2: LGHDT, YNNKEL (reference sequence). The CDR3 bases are TGTGCCAGCAGCCCGTGGGGGGCAGCGGATACGCAGTATTTT. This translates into CASSPWGAADTQYF.

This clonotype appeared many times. CDR3 sequence (DNA): TGTGCCAGCAGCCTACAGGGTGCAACTAATGAAAAACTGTTTTTT. It specifies CASSLQGATNEKLFF. The chain combines TRBV7-2 with TRBJ1-4, with a weak D call TRBD1 (6 bases). The CDR3 spans 15 residues. Germline V gene sequence: CDR1 SGHTA, CDR2 FQGNSA. Trimming left V 5 bases short and J 0 bases short, with 10 bases between. Full variable domain (remainder filled in from reference TRBV7-2 and TRBJ1-4): GAGVSQSPSNKVTEKGKDVELRCDPISGHTALYWYRQSLGQGLEFLIYFQGNSAPDKSGLPSDRFSAERTGGSVSTLTIQRTQQEDSAVYLCASSLQGATNEKLFFGSGTQLSVL.

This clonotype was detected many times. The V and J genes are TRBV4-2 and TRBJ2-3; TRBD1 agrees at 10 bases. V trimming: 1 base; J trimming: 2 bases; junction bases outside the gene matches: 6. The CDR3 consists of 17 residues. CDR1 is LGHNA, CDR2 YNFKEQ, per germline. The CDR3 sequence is CASSQGTGGAVTDTQYF. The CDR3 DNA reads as TGTGCCAGCAGCCAAGGGACAGGGGGGGCCGTCACAGATACGCAGTATTTT.

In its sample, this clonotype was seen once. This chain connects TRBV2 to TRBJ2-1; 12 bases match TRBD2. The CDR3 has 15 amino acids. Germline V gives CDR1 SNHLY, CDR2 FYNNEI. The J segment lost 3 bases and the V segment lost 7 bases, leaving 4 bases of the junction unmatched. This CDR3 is CASNSGLAGYNEQFF. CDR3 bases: TGTGCCAGCAACTCGGGACTAGCGGGCTACAATGAGCAGTTCTTC. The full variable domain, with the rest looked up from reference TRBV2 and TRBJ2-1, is EPEVTQTPSHQVTQMGQEVILRCVPISNHLYFYWYRQILGQKVEFLVSFYNNEISEKSEIFDDQFSVERPDGSNFTLKIRSTKLEDSAMYFCASNSGLAGYNEQFFGPGTRLTVL.

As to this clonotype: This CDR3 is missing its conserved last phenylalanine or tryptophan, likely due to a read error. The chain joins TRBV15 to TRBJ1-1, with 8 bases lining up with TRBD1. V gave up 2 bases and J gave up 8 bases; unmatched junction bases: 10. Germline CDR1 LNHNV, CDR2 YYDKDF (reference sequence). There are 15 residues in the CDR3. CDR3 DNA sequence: TGTGCCACCAGCAGATCCGACAGGGGAGGCACCGAAGCTTTCCTT. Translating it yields CATSRSDRGGTEAFL.

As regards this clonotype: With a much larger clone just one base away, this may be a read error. The chain's CDR3 is CSAKHRNTEAFF. The CDR3 nucleotides read TGCAGTGCTAAACATAGAAACACTGAAGCTTTCTTT. The chain joins TRBV20-1 to TRBJ1-1; D unresolved. The CDR3 loop spans 12 amino acids. V lost 4 bases to trimming and J lost 2 bases, with 8 bases between them. Germline CDR1 DFQATT, CDR2 SNEGSKA (reference sequence).

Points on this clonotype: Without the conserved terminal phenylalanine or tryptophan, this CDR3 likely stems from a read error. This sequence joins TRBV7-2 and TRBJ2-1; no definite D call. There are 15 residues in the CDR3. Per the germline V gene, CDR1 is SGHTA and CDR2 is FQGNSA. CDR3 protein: CASSLAVGTYNEQFS. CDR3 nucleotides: TGTGCCAGCAGTTTAGCAGTGGGGACCTACAATGAGCAGTTCTCC.

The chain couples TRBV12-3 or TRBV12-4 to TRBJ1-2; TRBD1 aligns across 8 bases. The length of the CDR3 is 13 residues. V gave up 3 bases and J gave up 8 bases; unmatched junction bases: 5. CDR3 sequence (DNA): TGTGCCAGCAGTTTTTGGGACAGGACGGGCTACACCTTC. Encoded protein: CASSFWDRTGYTF.

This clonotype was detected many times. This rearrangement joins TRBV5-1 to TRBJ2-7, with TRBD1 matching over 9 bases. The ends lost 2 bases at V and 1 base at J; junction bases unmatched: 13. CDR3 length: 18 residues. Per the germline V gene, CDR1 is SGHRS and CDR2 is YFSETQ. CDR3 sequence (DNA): TGCGCCAGCAGCTTATATCCCCTCTGGACAGGGGAGTCCTACGAGCAGTACTTC. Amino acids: CASSLYPLWTGESYEQYF.

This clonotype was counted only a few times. The CDR3 DNA sequence: TGTGCCAGCAGCTTAGACTTAAATTCACCCCTCCACTTT. As protein: CASSLDLNSPLHF. V usage is TRBV7-8 and J usage is TRBJ1-6; D gene ambiguous. This CDR3 is built from 13 residues. V lost 1 base to trimming and J lost 7 bases, with 5 bases between them. The germline CDR1 and CDR2 sequences are SGHVS and FQNEAQ.

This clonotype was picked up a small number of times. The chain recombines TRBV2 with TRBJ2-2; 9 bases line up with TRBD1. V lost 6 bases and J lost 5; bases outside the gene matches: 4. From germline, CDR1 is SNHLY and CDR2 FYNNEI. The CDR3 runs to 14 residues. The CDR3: CASSADRGTGELFF. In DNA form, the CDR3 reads TGTGCCAGCAGCGCGGACAGGGGAACCGGGGAGCTGTTTTTT.

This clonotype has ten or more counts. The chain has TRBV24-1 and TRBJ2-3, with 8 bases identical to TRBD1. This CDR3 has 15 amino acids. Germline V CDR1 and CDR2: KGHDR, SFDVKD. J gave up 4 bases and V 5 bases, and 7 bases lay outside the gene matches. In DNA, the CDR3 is TGTGCCACCAGTGTTGGGCAGGGGGCAGCAGATACGCAGTATTTT. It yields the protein CATSVGQGAADTQYF.

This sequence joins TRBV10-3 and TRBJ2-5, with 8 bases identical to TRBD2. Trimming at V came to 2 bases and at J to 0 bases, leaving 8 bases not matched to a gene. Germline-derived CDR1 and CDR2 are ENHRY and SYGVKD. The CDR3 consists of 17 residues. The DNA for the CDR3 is TGTGCCATCAGTGAGCTTGCGGGGGGCAGGTACCAAGAGACCCAGTACTTC. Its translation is CAISELAGGRYQETQYF.

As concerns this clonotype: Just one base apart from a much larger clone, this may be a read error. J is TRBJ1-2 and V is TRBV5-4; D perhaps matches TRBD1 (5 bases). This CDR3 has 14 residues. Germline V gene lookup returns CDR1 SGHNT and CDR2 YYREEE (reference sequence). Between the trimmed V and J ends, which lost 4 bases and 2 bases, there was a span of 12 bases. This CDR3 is CASSMGLANYGYTF. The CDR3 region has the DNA TGTGCCAGCAGCATGGGACTGGCGAACTATGGCTACACCTTC.

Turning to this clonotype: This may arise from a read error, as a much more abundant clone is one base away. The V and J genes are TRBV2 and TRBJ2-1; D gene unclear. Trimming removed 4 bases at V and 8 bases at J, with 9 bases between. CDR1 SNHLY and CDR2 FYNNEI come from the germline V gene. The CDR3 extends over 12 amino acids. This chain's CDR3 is CASSGASHEQFF. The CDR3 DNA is TGTGCCAGCAGTGGGGCTTCCCATGAGCAGTTCTTC. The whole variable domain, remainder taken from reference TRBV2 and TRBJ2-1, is EPEVTQTPSHQVTQMGQEVILRCVPISNHLYFYWYRQILGQKVEFLVSFYNNEISEKSEIFDDQFSVERPDGSNFTLKIRSTKLEDSAMYFCASSGASHEQFFGPGTRLTVL.

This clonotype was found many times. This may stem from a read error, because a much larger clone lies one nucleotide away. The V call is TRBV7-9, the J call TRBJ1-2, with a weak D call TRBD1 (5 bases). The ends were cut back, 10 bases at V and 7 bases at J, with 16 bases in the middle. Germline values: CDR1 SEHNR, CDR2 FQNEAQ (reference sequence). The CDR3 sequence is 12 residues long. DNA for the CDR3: TGTGCCAACTGGGGCAGGGAGGGTGGCTACACCTTC. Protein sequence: CANWGREGGYTF.

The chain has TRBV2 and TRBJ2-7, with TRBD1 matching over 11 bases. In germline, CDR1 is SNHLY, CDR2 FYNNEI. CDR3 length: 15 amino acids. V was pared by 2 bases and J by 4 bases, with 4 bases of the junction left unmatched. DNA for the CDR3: TGTGCCAGCAGTGAAACTGGACAGGGGGCGTACGAGCAGTACTTC. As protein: CASSETGQGAYEQYF.

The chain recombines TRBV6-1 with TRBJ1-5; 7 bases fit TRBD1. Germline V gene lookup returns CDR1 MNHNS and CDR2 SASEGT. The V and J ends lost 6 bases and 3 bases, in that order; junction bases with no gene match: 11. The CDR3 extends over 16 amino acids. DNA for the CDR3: TGTGCCAGCAGAAGCAGGGGGGGAGATTACAATCAGCCCCAGCATTTT. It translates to CASRSRGGDYNQPQHF.

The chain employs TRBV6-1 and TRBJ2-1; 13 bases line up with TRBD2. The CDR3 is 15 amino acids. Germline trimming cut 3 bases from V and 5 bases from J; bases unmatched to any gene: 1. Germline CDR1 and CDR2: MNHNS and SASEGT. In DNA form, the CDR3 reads TGTGCCAGCAGTGAGGGACTAGCGGGACACAATGAGCAGTTCTTC. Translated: CASSEGLAGHNEQFF.

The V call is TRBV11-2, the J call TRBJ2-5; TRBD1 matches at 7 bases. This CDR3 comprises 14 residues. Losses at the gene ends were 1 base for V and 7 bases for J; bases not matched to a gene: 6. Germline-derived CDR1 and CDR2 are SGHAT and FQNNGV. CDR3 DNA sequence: TGTGCCAGCAGCTTAGTCCCAGGGGGTCCGACCCAGTACTTC. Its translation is CASSLVPGGPTQYF. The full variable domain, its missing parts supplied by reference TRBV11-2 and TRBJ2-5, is EAGVAQSPRYKIIEKRQSVAFWCNPISGHATLYWYQQILGQGPKLLIQFQNNGVVDDSQLPKDRFSAERLKGVDSTLKIQPAKLEDSAVYLCASSLVPGGPTQYFGPGTRLLVL.

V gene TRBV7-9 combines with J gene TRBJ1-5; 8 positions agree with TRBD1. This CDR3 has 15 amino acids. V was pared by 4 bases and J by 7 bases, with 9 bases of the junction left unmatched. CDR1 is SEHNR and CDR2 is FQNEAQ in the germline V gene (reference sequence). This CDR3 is CASSSDRVSGQPQHF. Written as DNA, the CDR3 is TGTGCCAGCAGCTCGGACAGGGTTTCAGGGCAGCCCCAGCATTTT.

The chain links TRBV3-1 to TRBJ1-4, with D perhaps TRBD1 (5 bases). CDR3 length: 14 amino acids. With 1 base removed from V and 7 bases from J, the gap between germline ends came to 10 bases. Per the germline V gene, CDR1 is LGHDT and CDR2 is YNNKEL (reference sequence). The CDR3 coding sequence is TGTGCCAGCAGCCAAGTCCGGGGGGGTGAAAAACTGTTTTTT. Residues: CASSQVRGGEKLFF.

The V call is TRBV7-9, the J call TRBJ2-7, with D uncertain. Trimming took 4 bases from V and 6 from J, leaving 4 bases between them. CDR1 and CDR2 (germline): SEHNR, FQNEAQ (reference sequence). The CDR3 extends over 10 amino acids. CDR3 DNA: TGTGCCAGCAGCTCGGGCGAGCAGTACTTC. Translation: CASSSGEQYF.

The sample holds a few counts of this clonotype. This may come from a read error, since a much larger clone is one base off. The CDR3 nucleotides are TGCGCCAGCAGTCGTGCAGGCTACAACACCGGGGAGCTGTTTTTT. As protein: CASSRAGYNTGELFF. The chain carries TRBV5-1 and TRBJ2-2; the D is unclear. Trimming shortened V by 5 bases and J by 2 bases, and 13 bases separated the two germline ends. The CDR3 is 15 amino acids. The V gene's germline CDR1 is SGHRS and CDR2 YFSETQ.

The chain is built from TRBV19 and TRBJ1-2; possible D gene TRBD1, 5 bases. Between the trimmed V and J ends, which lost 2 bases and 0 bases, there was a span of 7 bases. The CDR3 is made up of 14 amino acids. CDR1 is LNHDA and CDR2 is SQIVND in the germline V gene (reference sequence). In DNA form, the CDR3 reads TGTGCCAGTAGTATATGGGGGACTAACTATGGCTACACCTTC. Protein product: CASSIWGTNYGYTF.

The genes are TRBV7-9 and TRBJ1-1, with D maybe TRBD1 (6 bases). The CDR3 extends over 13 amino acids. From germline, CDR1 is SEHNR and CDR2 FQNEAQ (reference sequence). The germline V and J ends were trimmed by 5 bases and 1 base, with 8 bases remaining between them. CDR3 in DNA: TGTGCCAGCAGCCCGACAGGGAACACTGAAGCTTTCTTT. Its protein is CASSPTGNTEAFF. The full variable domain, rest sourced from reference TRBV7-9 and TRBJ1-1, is DTGVSQNPRHKITKRGQNVTFRCDPISEHNRLYWYRQTLGQGPEFLTYFQNEAQLEKSRLLSDRFSAERPKGSFSTLEIQRTEQGDSAMYLCASSPTGNTEAFFGQGTRLTVV.

This CDR3 is CASSHTGRTEAFF. CDR3 sequence (DNA): TGCGCCAGCAGCCATACAGGGAGGACTGAAGCTTTCTTT. This chain joins TRBV4-1 and TRBJ1-1, with a possible D match to TRBD1 (6 bases). Germline CDR1 and CDR2: MGHRA and YSYEKL. There are 13 residues in the CDR3. Trimming took off 3 bases at V and 5 bases at J, with 10 bases between the two ends.